This T cell receptor beta chain is from a study of low-dose radiotherapy and immunotherapy resistance in tumors. Study-wide background: Intravenous cyclophosphamide 200 mg/m2 was given every two weeks, one day before radiation and immunotherapy.

Time point noted: before trial treatment. All eligible patients presented with advanced solid tumors that contained no tumor-infiltrating lymphocytes. cDNA synthesis used a TRAV/TRBV-specific primer set for both chains. The authors amplified TCRs for approximately 18 PCR cycles with a constant-region primer and a V-primer adapter. From the reads, TCRdb called clonotypes with MiXCR, one entry per CDR3 protein. The sample lists tens of thousands of distinct CDR3 sequences, approximately 20% occurring once. This clonotype has at least ten counts. The CDR3 has 13 residues. V lost 2 bases, J lost 5 bases, and 6 bases lay in between.

This TCR came from a male donor with prostate cancer. V gene TRBV12-3 or TRBV12-4 combines with J gene TRBJ2-2; TRBD1 is a possible D gene (5 bases). Sample: PBMCs, taken before treatment. The CDR3 DNA reads as TGTGCCAGCAGTTTAAGGGGTACCGGGGAGCTGTTTTTT. Residues: CASSLRGTGELFF.